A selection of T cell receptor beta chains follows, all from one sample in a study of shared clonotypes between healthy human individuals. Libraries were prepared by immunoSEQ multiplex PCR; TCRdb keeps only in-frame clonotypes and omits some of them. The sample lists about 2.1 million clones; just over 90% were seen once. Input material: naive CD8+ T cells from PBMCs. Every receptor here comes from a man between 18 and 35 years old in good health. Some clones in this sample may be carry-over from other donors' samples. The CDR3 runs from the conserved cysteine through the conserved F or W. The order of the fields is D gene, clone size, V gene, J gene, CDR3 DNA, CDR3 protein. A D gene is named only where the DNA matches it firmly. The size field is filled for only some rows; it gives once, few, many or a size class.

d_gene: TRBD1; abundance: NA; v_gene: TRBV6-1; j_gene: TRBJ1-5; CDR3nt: TGTGCCAGCAGTGAAAGGGGTCAGGGGGGAAGGGGCAATCAGCCCCAGCATTTT; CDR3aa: CASSERGQGGRGNQPQHF
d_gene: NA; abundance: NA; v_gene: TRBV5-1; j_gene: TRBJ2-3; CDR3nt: TGCGCCAGCAAGACGGACCGGTGGGGGGGCGAAGATACGCAGTATTTT; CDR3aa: CASKTDRWGGEDTQYF
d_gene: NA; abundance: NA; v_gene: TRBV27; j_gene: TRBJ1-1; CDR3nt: TGTGCCAGCAGCCCACTCGGGCTTATGGACACTGAAGCTTTCTTT; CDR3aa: CASSPLGLMDTEAFF
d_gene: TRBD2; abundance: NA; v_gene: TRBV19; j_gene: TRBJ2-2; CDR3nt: TGTGCCAGCGGGACGGGGACTAGTTCCCGGATTGGCGGGGAGCTGTTTTTT; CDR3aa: CASGTGTSSRIGGELFF
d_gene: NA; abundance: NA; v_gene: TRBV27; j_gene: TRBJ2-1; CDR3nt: TGTGCCAGCAGTTCCGAACTAGCCCCGAGCTCCTACAATGAGCAGTTCTTC; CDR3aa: CASSSELAPSSYNEQFF
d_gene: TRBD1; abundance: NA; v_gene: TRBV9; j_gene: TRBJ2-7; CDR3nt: TGTGCCAGCAGCTTTAGGACAGGTTCCTACGAGCAGTACTTC; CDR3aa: CASSFRTGSYEQYF
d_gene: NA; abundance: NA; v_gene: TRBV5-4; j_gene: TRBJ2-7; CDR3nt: TGTGCCAGCAGCTTGGATGGCAGCTTCTACGAGCAGTACTTC; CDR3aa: CASSLDGSFYEQYF
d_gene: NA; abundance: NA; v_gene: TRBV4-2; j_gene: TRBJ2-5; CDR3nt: TGTGCCAGCAGCCAAGAATGGCCCCCGAATCCACAAGAGACCCAGTACTTC; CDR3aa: CASSQEWPPNPQETQYF
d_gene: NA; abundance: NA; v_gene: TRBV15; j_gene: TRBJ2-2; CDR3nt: TGTGCCACCAGCCCCCAAAACACCGGGGAGCTGTTTTTT; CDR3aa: CATSPQNTGELFF
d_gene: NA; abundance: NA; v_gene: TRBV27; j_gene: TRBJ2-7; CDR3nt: TGTGCCAGCCGAGACGGCTACGAGCAGTACTTC; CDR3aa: CASRDGYEQYF
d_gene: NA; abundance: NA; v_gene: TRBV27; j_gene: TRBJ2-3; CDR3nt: TGTGCCAGCAGTTTATCCAGTATCGGCGATACGCAGTATTTT; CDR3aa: CASSLSSIGDTQYF
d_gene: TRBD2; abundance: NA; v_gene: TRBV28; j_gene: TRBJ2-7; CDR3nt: TGTGCCAGCAGCCGCGCCGGGACTAGCGGGAGGACTTACGAGCAGTACTTC; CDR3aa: CASSRAGTSGRTYEQYF
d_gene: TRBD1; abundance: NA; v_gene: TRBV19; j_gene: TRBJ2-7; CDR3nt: TGTGCCACCCAGTTGGGGACAGGGTCCTACGAGCAGTACTTC; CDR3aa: CATQLGTGSYEQYF
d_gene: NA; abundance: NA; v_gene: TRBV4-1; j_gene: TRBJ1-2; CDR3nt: TGCGCCAGCAGCCAAGCACTGGCCTATGGCTACACCTTC; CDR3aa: CASSQALAYGYTF
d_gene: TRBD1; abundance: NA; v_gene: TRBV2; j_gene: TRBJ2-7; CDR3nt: TGTGCCAGCAGTGAGGTACAGGGGCAGAACTACGAGCAGTACTTC; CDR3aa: CASSEVQGQNYEQYF
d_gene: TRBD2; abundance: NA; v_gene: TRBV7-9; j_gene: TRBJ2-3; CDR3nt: TGTGCCAGCAGCTCCTGGGCCCGGGAGGGCCGTATCGTGACAGATACGCAGTATTTT; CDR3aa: CASSSWAREGRIVTDTQYF
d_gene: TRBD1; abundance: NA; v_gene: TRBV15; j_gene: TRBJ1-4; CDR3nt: TGTGCCACCATGGGCAGGGGGAATGAAAAACTGTTTTTT; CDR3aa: CATMGRGNEKLFF
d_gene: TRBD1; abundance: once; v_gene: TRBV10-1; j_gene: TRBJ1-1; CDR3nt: TGCGCCAGCAGTGGTTATACCGGGACAGGCCTCACTGAAGCTTTCTTT; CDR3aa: CASSGYTGTGLTEAFF
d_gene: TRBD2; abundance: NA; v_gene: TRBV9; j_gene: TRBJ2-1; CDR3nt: TGTGCCAGCAGCGTCTCCCAGCGGGAAGAGACTGGGGTTGAGCAGTTCTTC; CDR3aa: CASSVSQREETGVEQFF
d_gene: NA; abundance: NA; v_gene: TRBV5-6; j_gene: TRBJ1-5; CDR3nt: TGTGCCAGCAGCTTGGGGGGCAGTAGACGTCAGCCCCAGCATTTT; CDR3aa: CASSLGGSRRQPQHF
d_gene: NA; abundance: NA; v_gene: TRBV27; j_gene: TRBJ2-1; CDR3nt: TGTGCCAGCAGTTTTGGGGGCAGGAACAATGAGCAGTTCTTC; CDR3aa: CASSFGGRNNEQFF
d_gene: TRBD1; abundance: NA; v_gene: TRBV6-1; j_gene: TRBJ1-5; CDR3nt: TGTGCCAGCATGACAGGGGGCGCGAATCAGCCCCAGCATTTT; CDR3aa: CASMTGGANQPQHF
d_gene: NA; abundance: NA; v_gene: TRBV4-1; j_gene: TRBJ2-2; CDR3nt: TGCGCCAGCAGCCAAGACAGGCAGGGCCCCGGGGAGCTGTTTTTT; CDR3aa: CASSQDRQGPGELFF
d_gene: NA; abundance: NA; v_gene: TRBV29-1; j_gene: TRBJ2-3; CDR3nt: TGCAGCGTGTTAATAGGTGAAACCACAGATACGCAGTATTTT; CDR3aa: CSVLIGETTDTQYF
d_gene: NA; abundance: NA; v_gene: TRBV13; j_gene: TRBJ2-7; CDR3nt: TGTGCCAGCGGCAGGGGGGAGGCCTCCTACGAGCAGTACTTC; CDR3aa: CASGRGEASYEQYF
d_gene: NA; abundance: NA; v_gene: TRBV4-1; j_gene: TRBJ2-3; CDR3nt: TGCGCCAGCAGCCTGAGGACAGCCACCTTGCGGGATACGCAGTATTTT; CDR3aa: CASSLRTATLRDTQYF
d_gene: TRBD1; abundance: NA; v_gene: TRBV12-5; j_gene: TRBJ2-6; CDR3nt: TGTGCTAGTGGTACCCGGACAGGTGCCAGCTCTGGGGCCAACGTCCTGACTTTC; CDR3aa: CASGTRTGASSGANVLTF
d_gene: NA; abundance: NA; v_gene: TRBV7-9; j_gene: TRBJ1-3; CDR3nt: TGTGCCAGCATGATTGGGGACTCTGGAAACACCATATATTTT; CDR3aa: CASMIGDSGNTIYF
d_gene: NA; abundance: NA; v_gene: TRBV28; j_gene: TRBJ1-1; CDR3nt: TGTGCCAGCAGTTTCTTTGGACGCAAGACTGAAGCTTTCTTT; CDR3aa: CASSFFGRKTEAFF
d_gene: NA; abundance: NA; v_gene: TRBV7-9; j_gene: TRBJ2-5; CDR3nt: TGTGCCAGCAGCTTGGACAGAGGAGAGACCCAGTACTTC; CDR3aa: CASSLDRGETQYF
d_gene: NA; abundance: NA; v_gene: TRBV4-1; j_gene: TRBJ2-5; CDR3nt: TGCGCCAGCAGCCAAGTAATGTCGGAGGGAGAGACCCAGTACTTC; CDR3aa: CASSQVMSEGETQYF
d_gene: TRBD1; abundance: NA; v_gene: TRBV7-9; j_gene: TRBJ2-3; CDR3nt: TGTGCCAGCAGCCGGGACAGGTTAACAGATACGCAGTATTTT; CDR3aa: CASSRDRLTDTQYF
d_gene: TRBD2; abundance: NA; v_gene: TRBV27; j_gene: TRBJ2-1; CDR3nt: TGTGCCAGCAGTTTACCTCTTACTAGCGGGAGGCCGAATGAGCAGTTCTTC; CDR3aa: CASSLPLTSGRPNEQFF
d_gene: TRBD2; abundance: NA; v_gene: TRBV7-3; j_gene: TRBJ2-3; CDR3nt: TGTGCCAGCAGCCTCCCCTTAGCGGGAGGAAGCACAGATACGCAGTATTTT; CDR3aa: CASSLPLAGGSTDTQYF
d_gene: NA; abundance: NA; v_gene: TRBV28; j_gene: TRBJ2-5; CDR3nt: TGTGCCAGCAGTTCCCCTCTGGACGGACCACAAGAGACCCAGTACTTC; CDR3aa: CASSSPLDGPQETQYF
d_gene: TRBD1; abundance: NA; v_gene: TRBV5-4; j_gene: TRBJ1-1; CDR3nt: TGTGCCAGCAGCATCGGGACAGCTAACACTGAAGCTTTCTTT; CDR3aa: CASSIGTANTEAFF
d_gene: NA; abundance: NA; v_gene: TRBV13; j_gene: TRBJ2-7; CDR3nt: TGTGCCAGCAGCGATAGAGTCCAAGGCCACTCCGAGCAGTACTTC; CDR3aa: CASSDRVQGHSEQYF
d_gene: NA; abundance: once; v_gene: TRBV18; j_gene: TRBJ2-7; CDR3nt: TGTGCCAGCTCACCAAGCGCGGCCAGCAACTACGAGCAGTACTTC; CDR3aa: CASSPSAASNYEQYF
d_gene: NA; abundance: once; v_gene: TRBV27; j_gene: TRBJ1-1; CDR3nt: TGTGCCAGCAGTTTGTATCGGGGTGCTGAAGCTTTCTTT; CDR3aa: CASSLYRGAEAFF
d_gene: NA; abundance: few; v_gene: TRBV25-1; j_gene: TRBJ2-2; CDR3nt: TGTGCCAGCAGCGGGCCCTTGAACACCGGGGAGCTGTTTTTT; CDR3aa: CASSGPLNTGELFF
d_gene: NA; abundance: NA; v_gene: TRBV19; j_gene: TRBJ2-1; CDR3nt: TGTGCCAGTAGTATTCATGGGATGTTAGACTCCTACAATGAGCAGTTCTTC; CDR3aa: CASSIHGMLDSYNEQFF